The 27 T cell receptor beta chains given below trace back to one sample, sequenced in a study of blood T cell repertoires in COVID-19. Libraries were prepared by immunoSEQ multiplex PCR; TCRdb keeps only in-frame clonotypes and omits some of them. The table shows about 140,000 clones, with 77% occurring only once. Sequenced material: peripheral blood. The receptor source for this set is a woman aged 45-65 years with active or convalescent COVID-19.

The genes are TRBV7-9 and TRBJ2-2; 7 nucleotides match TRBD1. The CDR3 has 16 residues. Germline assignment: CDR1 SEHNR and CDR2 FQNEAQ (reference sequence). Trimming removed 5 bases from V and 0 bases from J; junction bases left unmatched: 6. CDR3 nucleotide sequence: TGTGCCAGCAGCCCTCCCGGGACAGCGAACACCGGGGAGCTGTTTTTT. Protein: CASSPPGTANTGELFF.

This chain uses TRBV24-1 with TRBJ2-5; a weak D match, TRBD2 (5 bases). This CDR3 is 15 amino acids long. Per the germline V gene, CDR1 is KGHDR and CDR2 is SFDVKD. This CDR3 reads CAAWRAGLRVKTQYF. The CDR3 DNA follows: TGTGCTGCCTGGCGGGCAGGCCTTAGGGTGAAGACCCAGTACTTC.

This clone showed up just once. The V gene is TRBV3-1 (or the pseudogene TRBV3-2), the J gene TRBJ2-1; 10 bases fit TRBD2. V dropped 4 bases and J dropped 13; count of bases not matched to a gene: 10. The germline V gene encodes CDR1 LGHDT and CDR2 YNNKEL (reference sequence). This CDR3 is 14 amino acids long. This CDR3 is CASSPIGAGGLQFF. The CDR3 DNA reads as TGTGCCAGCAGCCCGATAGGAGCGGGGGGGCTACAGTTCTTC.

This clone was found once. The V call is TRBV6-5, the J call TRBJ2-7; D uncertain. The CDR3 loop spans 13 amino acids. V was trimmed by 5 bases and J by 5 bases, leaving 13 bases between them. Germline V gives CDR1 MNHEY, CDR2 SVGAGI. CDR3 bases: TGTGCCAGCAGTCCTCGCCTAGAGGACGAGCAGTACTTC. It is translated as CASSPRLEDEQYF.

Of note for this clone: Germline is not matched at one junction end, which may reflect a read error. This same CDR3 is encoded by further DNA sequences in the sample. J is TRBJ2-5 and V is TRBV4-3; TRBD1 aligns across 7 bases. The CDR3 runs 14 residues. CDR1 is LGHNA and CDR2 is YSLEER in the germline V gene. CDR3 sequence reads: CASSPRQGGETQYF. CDR3 in DNA: TGCGCCAGCAGCCCCCGACAGGGCGGAGAGACCCAATACTTC.

Only one count was recorded for this clone. V is TRBV28 and J is TRBJ2-7; 12 bases agree with TRBD2. Germline V lookup: CDR1 MDHEN, CDR2 SYDVKM. The CDR3 runs 15 residues. The V segment lost 8 bases and the J segment 4 bases; nucleotides outside the gene matches: 9. The CDR3 loop is CASRGTSGLGYEQYF. As DNA, the CDR3 is TGTGCCAGCCGGGGGACTAGCGGGCTTGGATACGAGCAGTACTTC. Drawing the rest from reference TRBV28 and TRBJ2-7, the complete variable domain is DVKVTQSSRYLVKRTGEKVFLECVQDMDHENMFWYRQDPGLGLRLIYFSYDVKMKEKGDIPEGYSVSREKKERFSLILESASTNQTSMYLCASRGTSGLGYEQYFGPGTRLTVT.

The chain carries TRBV6-1 and TRBJ2-7; 9 bases agree with TRBD1. The germline CDR1 and CDR2 sequences are MNHNS and SASEGT. This CDR3 region has 15 residues. With V trimmed by 2 bases and J by 1 base, 3 bases remained unmatched. CDR3 DNA: TGTGCCAGCAGTGAAAAAGGGACAGGGTCCTACGAGCAGTACTTC. Amino acid sequence: CASSEKGTGSYEQYF.

The chain links TRBV7-3 to TRBJ2-5, with 10 bases lining up with TRBD2. The CDR3 spans 15 residues. Looked up from germline, CDR1 is SGHTA and CDR2 is FQGTGA. With V trimmed by 4 bases and J by 4 bases, 6 bases remained unmatched. CDR3 region: CASSWSGGALETQYF. The CDR3 nucleotides are TGTGCCAGCAGCTGGAGCGGGGGGGCCTTAGAGACCCAGTACTTC.

Concerning this clone: This could be a read error, since a much larger clone is one nucleotide away. V usage is TRBV4-2 and J usage is TRBJ1-4, with 9 positions matching TRBD1. CDR1 is LGHNA, CDR2 YNFKEQ, per germline. The CDR3 spans 16 residues. Losses at the gene ends were 1 base for V and 4 bases for J; bases not matched to a gene: 4. CDR3 sequence (DNA): TGTGCCAGCAGCCAAGGGGGGACAGGGTATAATGAAAAACTGTTTTTT. It is translated as CASSQGGTGYNEKLFF.

J is TRBJ2-5 and V is TRBV5-1, with TRBD2 matching 11 bases. V shed 3 bases, J shed 5 bases, and the junction held 9 bases outside the gene matches. CDR1 SGHRS and CDR2 YFSETQ come from the germline V gene. The CDR3 runs to 16 residues. The CDR3 bases are TGCGCCAGCAGCTCCTTTAGCGGGGGGGCCTCGGAGACCCAGTACTTC. As protein: CASSSFSGGASETQYF.

The rearrangement joins TRBV6-7 to TRBJ2-5; 9 nucleotides match TRBD2. TRBV6-7 is an open reading frame, and its role is uncertain. The CDR3 spans 21 residues. The V segment lost 7 bases and the J segment 3 bases; nucleotides outside the gene matches: 27. The CDR3 loop is CASNLLESSGRPTTEKETQYF. In DNA, the CDR3 is TGTGCCAGCAACCTCCTGGAGAGTAGCGGGAGACCGACCACGGAAAAAGAGACCCAGTACTTC.

The chain is built from TRBV15 and TRBJ1-5, with D maybe TRBD1 (5 bases). The CDR3 totals 15 residues. Trimming pared 6 bases from V and 0 bases from J, leaving 12 bases between. CDR1 and CDR2 (germline): LNHNV, YYDKDF (reference sequence). CDR3 nucleotides: TGTGCCACCAGGAGCCAAGGGGATAGCAATCAGCCCCAGCATTTT. Its protein is CATRSQGDSNQPQHF.

This rearrangement joins TRBV2 to TRBJ2-1; D is unresolved. V lost 7 bases to trimming and J lost 6 bases, with 7 bases between them. The CDR3 is 11 residues long. Germline CDR1 is SNHLY and CDR2 is FYNNEI. As DNA, the CDR3 is TGTGCCAGCAAGAGAGTCAATGAGCAGTTCTTC. Amino acid sequence: CASKRVNEQFF.

The gene calls are TRBV19 and TRBJ1-2; TRBD1 matches at 8 bases. V lost 3 bases to trimming and J lost 5 bases; unmatched junction nucleotides: 8. CDR1 and CDR2 (germline): LNHDA, SQIVND (reference sequence). The CDR3 has 15 amino acids. This CDR3 reads CASSIPGQGGYGYTF. As DNA, the CDR3 is TGTGCCAGTAGTATCCCCGGACAGGGCGGGTATGGCTACACCTTC.

The rearrangement uses TRBV6-5 and TRBJ1-4; D ambiguous. Germline CDR1 MNHEY, CDR2 SVGAGI. The CDR3 has 14 residues. The V gene lost 6 bases and the J gene lost 6 bases, with 14 bases spanning the gap. The CDR3 loop reads CASRRSSADEKLFF. The DNA of the CDR3 is TGTGCCAGCAGAAGGTCCAGCGCCGATGAAAAACTGTTTTTT.

This chain links TRBV7-6 with TRBJ2-5; D unclear. Trimming shortened V by 1 base and J by 1 base, and 4 bases separated the two germline ends. Per the germline V gene, CDR1 is SGHVS and CDR2 is FNYEAQ. This CDR3 spans 13 amino acids. As DNA, the CDR3 is TGTGCCAGCAGCTTAGACAGCCAAGAGACCCAGTACTTC. Translation gives CASSLDSQETQYF.

V usage is TRBV28 and J usage is TRBJ1-1, with TRBD1 as a possible D gene (5 bases). This CDR3 contains 14 residues. Between the trimmed V and J ends, which lost 3 bases and 4 bases, there was a span of 12 bases. Germline V gives CDR1 MDHEN, CDR2 SYDVKM. The CDR3 sequence is CASSLLGGTTEAFF. In DNA, the CDR3 is TGTGCCAGCAGTTTGCTTGGCGGGACCACTGAAGCTTTCTTT.

The rearrangement uses TRBV7-2 and TRBJ2-1; 8 bases map to TRBD1. Trimming cost V 5 bases and J 0 bases; bases outside gene matches: 3. CDR3 size: 15 residues. Germline lookup yields CDR1 SGHTA and CDR2 FQGNSA. The CDR3 nucleotides are TGTGCCAGCAGCCTACAGGGGGTCTCCTACAATGAGCAGTTCTTC. The encoded protein is CASSLQGVSYNEQFF.

The genes are TRBV5-1 and TRBJ1-3; the D is unclear. Trimming removed 0 bases from V and 3 bases from J, with 4 bases in between. The CDR3 runs to 13 residues. Germline CDR1 is SGHRS and CDR2 is YFSETQ. CDR3 DNA: TGCGCCAGCAGCTTGGGAGATGGAAACACCATATATTTT. It is translated as CASSLGDGNTIYF.

The chain carries TRBV27 and TRBJ2-1; TRBD1 agrees at 7 bases. Germline CDR1 reads MNHEY; CDR2 reads SMNVEV (reference sequence). The CDR3 length is 12 residues. V shed 6 bases and J 7 bases; nucleotides not matched to a gene: 3. DNA for the CDR3: TGTGCCAGCAGCCGACAGGGAAATGAGCAGTTCTTC. Translation: CASSRQGNEQFF.

J is TRBJ1-4 and V is TRBV19; D is perhaps TRBD1 (6 bases). The CDR3 contains 14 residues. The germline gives CDR1 LNHDA, CDR2 SQIVND (reference sequence). V was cut by 5 bases and J by 2 bases, with 9 bases left in between. The CDR3 is CASSSTGTNEKLFF. CDR3 bases: TGTGCCAGTAGTTCGACAGGCACTAATGAAAAACTGTTTTTT.

The chain recombines TRBV4-1 with TRBJ1-1; tentative D call: TRBD1 (6 bases). Germline values: CDR1 MGHRA, CDR2 YSYEKL. The CDR3 has 16 residues. The V end was cut by 0 bases, the J end by 3 bases, with 14 bases between. CDR3 nucleotide sequence: TGCGCCAGCAGCCAAGATCAGATGGCAGGGGACACTGAAGCTTTCTTT. Translation gives CASSQDQMAGDTEAFF.

The chain couples TRBV27 to TRBJ1-5, with D possibly being TRBD1 (5 bases). Between the trimmed V and J ends, which lost 7 bases and 6 bases, there was a span of 16 bases. The CDR3 has 14 amino acids. Germline CDR1 is MNHEY and CDR2 is SMNVEV (reference sequence). DNA of the CDR3: TGTGCCAGCACCGCCCAATGGGGGGGTCAGCCCCAGCATTTT. Amino acids: CASTAQWGGQPQHF.

The rearrangement uses TRBV25-1 and TRBJ1-1, with a tentative D call TRBD1 (5 bases). Germline lookup yields CDR1 MGHDK and CDR2 SYGVNS. The V end was cut by 5 bases, the J end by 1 base, with 8 bases between. CDR3 length equals 13 residues. The CDR3 DNA sequence: TGTGCCAGCAGTAATACAGGGAACACTGAAGCTTTCTTT. Translation gives CASSNTGNTEAFF.

The rearrangement uses TRBV19 and TRBJ1-2; unclear D gene. Trimming cost V 3 bases and J 9 bases, with 17 bases left between them. The CDR3 extends over 14 amino acids. CDR1 is LNHDA, CDR2 SQIVND, per germline (reference sequence). CDR3 in DNA: TGTGCCAGTAGTATCTCCTTGGCCGACAATAGCTACACCTTC. This codes for CASSISLADNSYTF.

V is TRBV28 and J is TRBJ2-2, with 10 positions matching TRBD1. CDR1 is MDHEN and CDR2 is SYDVKM in the germline V gene. V lost 7 bases and J lost 2; bases outside the gene matches: 7. The CDR3 is 16 residues long. The DNA for the CDR3 is TGTGCCAGCATCGGGGGACAGGGGATTAACACCGGGGAGCTGTTTTTT. This translates into CASIGGQGINTGELFF.

The chain is built from TRBV5-1 and TRBJ1-2, with D maybe TRBD1 (5 bases). CDR3 length equals 14 residues. V lost 0 bases and J 4 bases, leaving 10 bases between the germline ends. Germline-derived CDR1 and CDR2 are SGHRS and YFSETQ. This CDR3 is CASSLVPGSYGYTF. As DNA, the CDR3 is TGCGCCAGCAGCTTGGTGCCAGGGTCCTATGGCTACACCTTC.